This T cell receptor beta chain came from a study of a mutant IDH1 vaccine in newly diagnosed glioma. Whole-study findings and limits: Immune responses arising from the vaccine appeared in around 93% of patients.

The method was immunoSEQ multiplex PCR; TCRdb's version includes in-frame clones alone and lacks a portion of them. The sample records tens of thousands of clones, about four fifths being singletons. The CDR3 contains 12 residues. The germline CDR1 and CDR2 sequences are MNHEY and SVGAGI. Trimming took off 6 bases at V and 8 bases at J, with 13 bases between the two ends. Points on this clone: Its specificity is not known.

Time point denoted: baseline, week 1 (first vaccination visit). Treatment given: pre-vaccination baseline after standard-of-care therapy. The clonotype originates from a woman aged 45-65 years with glioma. The specimen was PBMCs, collected from a glioma patient treated with radiotherapy, temozolomide or both. The chain links TRBV6-5 to TRBJ1-2, with D tentatively TRBD1 (6 bases). CDR3 amino acids: CASRSQGHGYTF. CDR3 sequence (DNA): TGTGCCAGCAGATCACAGGGACACGGCTACACCTTC.